This is a list of T cell receptor beta chains from one sample in a study of T cell responses to AZD1222 COVID-19 vaccine. The method was immunoSEQ multiplex PCR; TCRdb's version includes in-frame clones alone and lacks a portion of them. This table has approximately 170,000 clones, 87% appearing once. The sequencing used peripheral blood, collected 28 days after the second AZD1222 dose. Receptor source: an adult who received the AZD1222 COVID-19 vaccine. The CDR3 runs from the conserved cysteine through the conserved F or W. D genes are given only for firm matches. Size values are once, few and many counts, or a class for expanded clones, and some rows have none.

j_call d_call clone_size v_call cdr3_nt cdr3_aa
TRBJ2-3 TRBD1 once TRBV2 TGTGCCAGCAGTGAAGCGGAGGCCTGGACAGGGGATACGCAGTATTTT CASSEAEAWTGDTQYF
TRBJ2-1 TRBD2 . TRBV7-2 TGTGCCAGCAGCTTAGCGACTAGCGGGGGGATTTACAATGAGCAGTTCTTC CASSLATSGGIYNEQFF
TRBJ2-2 TRBD1 . TRBV6-2/TRBV6-3 TGTGCCAGCAGTCGGACAGGGGGCGTCACCGGGGAGCTGTTTTTT CASSRTGGVTGELFF
TRBJ1-4 . once TRBV3-1/TRBV3-2 TGTGCCAGCAGCCAAGTCGACGCCAGGGAAAAACTGTTTTTT CASSQVDAREKLFF
TRBJ2-1 . once TRBV6-6 TGTGCCAGCAGCCTCGGGACCCCGGGTGAGCAGTTCTTC CASSLGTPGEQFF
TRBJ1-2 . . TRBV12-3/TRBV12-4 TGTGCCAGCAGCCCCGACAGTCTCTATGGCTACACCTTC CASSPDSLYGYTF
TRBJ2-3 . . TRBV29-1 TGCAGCGGCCGGGACGGCGGCGGCGCAGATACGCAGTATTTT CSGRDGGGADTQYF
TRBJ2-3 TRBD2 . TRBV6-5 TGTGCCAGCAGATACGGGGGGGCCCCAGATACGCAGTATTTT CASRYGGAPDTQYF
TRBJ2-3 . . TRBV19 TGTGCCAGTAGCAGCCACAGAGCCACAGATACGCAGTATTTT CASSSHRATDTQYF
TRBJ1-2 . . TRBV4-1 TGCGCCAGCAGCCCCCGGGCGAATGGGGGCTATGGCTACACCTTC CASSPRANGGYGYTF
TRBJ2-3 . . TRBV5-6 TGTGCCAGCAGCTTTAAGGTCGTGGCTAGCACAGATACGCAGTATTTT CASSFKVVASTDTQYF
TRBJ2-3 TRBD1 . TRBV3-1/TRBV3-2 TGTGCCAGCAGCCAAGATAAGGGGGCAGGTACGCAGTATTTT CASSQDKGAGTQYF
TRBJ1-4 TRBD1 . TRBV15 TGTGCCACCAGCAGTACCAGGGGGCGGACCGAAAAACTGTTTTTT CATSSTRGRTEKLFF
TRBJ1-2 . . TRBV10-3 TGTGCCATCAGTGCCCGGGACTATGGCTACACCTTC CAISARDYGYTF
TRBJ2-7 . . TRBV6-1 TGTGCCAGCAGTGTCATTTATGAGATGGGCTACTACGAGCAGTACTTC CASSVIYEMGYYEQYF
TRBJ1-6 TRBD1 . TRBV7-6 TGTGCCAGCAGCTCCGGACAGGGAAATTCACCCCTCCACTTT CASSSGQGNSPLHF
TRBJ1-1 TRBD1 few TRBV29-1 TGCAGCGTTGAACACTCCGGGACAGCTAACACTGAAGCTTTCTTT CSVEHSGTANTEAFF
TRBJ1-5 . . TRBV4-1 TGCGCCAGCAGCCAAGATATAGGGACTCCCAATCAGCCCCAGCATTTT CASSQDIGTPNQPQHF
TRBJ1-2 . . TRBV3-1/TRBV3-2 TGTGCCAGCAGCCAAGGCGTTTTCGGGGGATTGGGCTACACCTTC CASSQGVFGGLGYTF
TRBJ2-5 . . TRBV7-6 TGTGCCAGCAGCCGATGGAGGGAGACCCAGTACTTC CASSRWRETQYF
TRBJ1-5 . . TRBV9 TGTGCCAGCAGCGTACAGGGTGGCCAGCCCCAGCATTTT CASSVQGGQPQHF
TRBJ2-1 TRBD2 . TRBV9 TGTGCCAGCAGCGTAGGCCAAAGCGGGGCCCCGTTCTACAATGAGCAGTTCTTC CASSVGQSGAPFYNEQFF
TRBJ2-2 . . TRBV3-1/TRBV3-2 TGTGCGAGCTGGGCAGGGTACACCGGGGAGCTGTTTTTT CASWAGYTGELFF
TRBJ2-7 . once TRBV18 TGTGCCAGCTCTCGGGGGGCCCAGACCTACGAGCAGTACTTC CASSRGAQTYEQYF
TRBJ1-5 TRBD1 . TRBV10-3 TGTGCCATCAGTGAGGGGGGACAGGGGCATCAGCCCCAGCATTTT CAISEGGQGHQPQHF
TRBJ1-2 TRBD1 . TRBV19 TGTGCCAGTAGTATGGGTAACAGGGGGGCCTATGGCTACACCTTC CASSMGNRGAYGYTF
TRBJ2-1 . . TRBV10-2 TGCGCCAGCACCCCACTGAAGGGGTATGAGCAGTTCTTC CASTPLKGYEQFF